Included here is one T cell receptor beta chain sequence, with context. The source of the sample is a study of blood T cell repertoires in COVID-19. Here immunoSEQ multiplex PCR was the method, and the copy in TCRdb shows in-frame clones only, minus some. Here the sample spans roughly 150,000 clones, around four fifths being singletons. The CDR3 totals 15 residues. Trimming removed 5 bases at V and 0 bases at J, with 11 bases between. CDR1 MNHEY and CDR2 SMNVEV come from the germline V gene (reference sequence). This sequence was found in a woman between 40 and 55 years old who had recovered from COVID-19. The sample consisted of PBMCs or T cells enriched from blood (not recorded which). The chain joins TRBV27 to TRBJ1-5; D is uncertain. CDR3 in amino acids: CASSATWASNQPQHF. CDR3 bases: TGTGCCAGCAGTGCAACTTGGGCTAGCAATCAGCCCCAGCATTTT.